This T cell receptor beta chain was obtained from a study of T cell responses to AZD1222 COVID-19 vaccine. Study observations and caveats: Among spike-specific TCRs, nearly half reportedly target unmutated variant regions. Vaccine-associated CD4 TCRs spanned spike, dominant at 160-218 and 743-854.

With regard to this clone: What it binds is unknown.

Assay: immunoSEQ multiplex PCR; the TCRdb copy retains only in-frame clones and omits some. The top ten hold 4% to 6% of the sample, which has tens of thousands of clones, about 90% seen once. Unmatched junction bases numbered 4, after V lost 3 bases and J lost 7 bases. Germline V gene sequence: CDR1 SGDLS, CDR2 YYNGEE. The CDR3 length is 14 residues. The chain links TRBV9 to TRBJ1-6; 7 bases are a match to TRBD1. The clonotype was recovered from an adult in good health. The sequencing used peripheral blood, collected on day 0 of MenACWY control vaccination. The CDR3 protein is CASSGGTVNSPLHF. The CDR3 nucleotides read TGTGCCAGCAGCGGCGGGACAGTGAATTCACCCCTCCACTTT. The full variable domain, rest sourced from reference TRBV9 and TRBJ1-6, is DSGVTQTPKHLITATGQRVTLRCSPRSGDLSVYWYQQSLDQGLQFLIQYYNGEERAKGNILERFSAQQFPDLHSELNLSSLELGDSALYFCASSGGTVNSPLHFGNGTRLTVT.